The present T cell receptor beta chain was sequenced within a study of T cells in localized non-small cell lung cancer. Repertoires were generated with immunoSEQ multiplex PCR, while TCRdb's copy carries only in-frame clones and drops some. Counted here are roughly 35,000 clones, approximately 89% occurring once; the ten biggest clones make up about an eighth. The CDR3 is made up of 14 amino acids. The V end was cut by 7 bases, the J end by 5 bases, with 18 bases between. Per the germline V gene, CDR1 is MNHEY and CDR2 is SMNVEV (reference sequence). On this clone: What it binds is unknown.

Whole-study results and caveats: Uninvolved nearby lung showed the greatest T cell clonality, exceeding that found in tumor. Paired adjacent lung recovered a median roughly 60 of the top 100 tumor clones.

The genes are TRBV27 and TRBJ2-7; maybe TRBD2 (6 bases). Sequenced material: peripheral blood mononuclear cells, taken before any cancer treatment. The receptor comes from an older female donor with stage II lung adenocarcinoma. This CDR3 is CASNPGGTNHEQYF. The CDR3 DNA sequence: TGTGCCAGCAACCCCGGGGGTACAAACCACGAGCAGTACTTC.